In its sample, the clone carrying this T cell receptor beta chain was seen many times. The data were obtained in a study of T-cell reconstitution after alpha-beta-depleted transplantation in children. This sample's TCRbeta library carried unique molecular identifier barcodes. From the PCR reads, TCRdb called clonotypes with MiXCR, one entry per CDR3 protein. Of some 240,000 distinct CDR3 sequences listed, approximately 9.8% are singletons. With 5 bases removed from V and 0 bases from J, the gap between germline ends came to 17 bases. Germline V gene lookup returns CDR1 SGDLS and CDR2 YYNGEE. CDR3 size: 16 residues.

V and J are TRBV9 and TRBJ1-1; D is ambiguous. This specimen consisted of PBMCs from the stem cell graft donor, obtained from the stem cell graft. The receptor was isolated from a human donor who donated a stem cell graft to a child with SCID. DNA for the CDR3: TGTGCCAGCAGTGCCCGAGGTCAAGGCCTGAACACTGAAGCTTTCTTT. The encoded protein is CASSARGQGLNTEAFF. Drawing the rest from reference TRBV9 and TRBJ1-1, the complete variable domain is DSGVTQTPKHLITATGQRVTLRCSPRSGDLSVYWYQQSLDQGLQFLIQYYNGEERAKGNILERFSAQQFPDLHSELNLSSLELGDSALYFCASSARGQGLNTEAFFGQGTRLTVV.